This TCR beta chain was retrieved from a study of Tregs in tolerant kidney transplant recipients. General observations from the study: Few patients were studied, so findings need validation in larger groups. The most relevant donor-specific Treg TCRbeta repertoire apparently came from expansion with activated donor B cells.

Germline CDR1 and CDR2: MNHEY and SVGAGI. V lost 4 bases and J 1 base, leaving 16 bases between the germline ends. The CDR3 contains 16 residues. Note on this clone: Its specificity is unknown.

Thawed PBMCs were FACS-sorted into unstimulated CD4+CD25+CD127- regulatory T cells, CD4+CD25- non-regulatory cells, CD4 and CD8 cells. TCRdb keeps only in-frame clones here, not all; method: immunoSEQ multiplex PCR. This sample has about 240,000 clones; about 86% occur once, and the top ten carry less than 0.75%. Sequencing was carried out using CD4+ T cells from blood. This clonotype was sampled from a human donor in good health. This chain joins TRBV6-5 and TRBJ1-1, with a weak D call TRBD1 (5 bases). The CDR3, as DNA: TGTGCCAGCAGTTCTCCTTCCGGGACTAAGAACACTGAAGCTTTCTTT. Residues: CASSSPSGTKNTEAFF.